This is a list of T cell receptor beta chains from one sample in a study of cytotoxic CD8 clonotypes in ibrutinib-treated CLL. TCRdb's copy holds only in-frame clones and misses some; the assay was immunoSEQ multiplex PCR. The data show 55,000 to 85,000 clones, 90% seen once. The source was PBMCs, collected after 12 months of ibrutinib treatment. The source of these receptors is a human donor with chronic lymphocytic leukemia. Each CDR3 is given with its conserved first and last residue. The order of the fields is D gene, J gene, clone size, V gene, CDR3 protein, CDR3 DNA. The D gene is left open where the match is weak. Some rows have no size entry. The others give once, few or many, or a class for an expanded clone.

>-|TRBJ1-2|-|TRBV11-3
CASSLGLFWQGSGYTF
TGTGCCAGCAGCTTAGGCCTGTTTTGGCAGGGAAGCGGCTACACCTTC
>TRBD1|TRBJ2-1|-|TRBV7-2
CASSLARGQSRNEQFF
TGTGCCAGCAGCTTAGCCCGGGGACAGAGTCGCAATGAGCAGTTCTTC
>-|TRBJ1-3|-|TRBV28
CASSIASGSGNTIYF
TGTGCCAGCAGTATCGCGTCGGGCTCTGGAAACACCATATATTTT
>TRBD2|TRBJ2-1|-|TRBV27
CASSSDRTSGYNEQFF
TGTGCCAGCAGTTCAGACCGGACTAGCGGGTACAATGAGCAGTTCTTC
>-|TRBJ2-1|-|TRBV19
CASSLRLGPRDEQFF
TGTGCCAGTAGTCTCCGACTGGGGCCCCGGGATGAGCAGTTCTTC
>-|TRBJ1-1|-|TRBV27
CASSYTASMNTEAFF
TGTGCCAGCAGTTATACAGCCTCCATGAACACTGAAGCTTTCTTT
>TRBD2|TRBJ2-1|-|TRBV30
CAWSVFQLAGKNEQFF
TGTGCCTGGAGTGTATTTCAACTAGCGGGCAAAAATGAGCAGTTCTTC
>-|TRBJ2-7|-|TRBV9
CASSVGGSYEQYF
TGTGCCAGCAGCGTAGGCGGTTCCTACGAGCAGTACTTC
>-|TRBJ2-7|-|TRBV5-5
CASSFSQGGSYEQYF
TGTGCCAGCAGCTTTTCGCAGGGTGGGTCCTACGAGCAGTACTTC
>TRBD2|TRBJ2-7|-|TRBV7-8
CASSAGTSGRGYEQYF
TGTGCCAGCAGCGCCGGGACTAGCGGGAGGGGTTACGAGCAGTACTTC
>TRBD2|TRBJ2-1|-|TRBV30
CAWRNLGGYNEQFF
TGTGCCTGGAGAAACTTGGGGGGGTACAATGAGCAGTTCTTC
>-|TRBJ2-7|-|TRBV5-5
CASSLVGETGYEQYF
TGTGCCAGCAGCTTGGTGGGGGAGACGGGATACGAGCAGTACTTC
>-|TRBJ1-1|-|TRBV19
CASSIRQGGRMAEAFF
TGTGCCAGTAGTATCCGTCAGGGAGGGAGGATGGCTGAAGCTTTCTTT
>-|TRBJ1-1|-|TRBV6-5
CASRQGDIMNTEAFF
TGTGCCAGCAGACAGGGAGACATCATGAACACTGAAGCTTTCTTT
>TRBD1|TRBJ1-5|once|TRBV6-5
CASSYRQGGNQPQHF
TGTGCCAGCAGTTACCGACAGGGTGGCAATCAGCCCCAGCATTTT
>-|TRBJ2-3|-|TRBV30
CAWIVRTGEGADTQYF
TGTGCCTGGATTGTCCGAACGGGTGAGGGCGCAGATACGCAGTATTTT
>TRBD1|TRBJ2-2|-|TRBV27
CASSGWTGVPGELFF
TGTGCCAGCAGTGGATGGACAGGGGTACCCGGGGAGCTGTTTTTT
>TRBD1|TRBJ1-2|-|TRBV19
CASISSSGTGGDGYTF
TGTGCCAGTATCTCCTCCTCCGGGACAGGGGGCGATGGCTACACCTTC
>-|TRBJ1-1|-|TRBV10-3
CAISVEGLLNTEAFF
TGTGCCATCAGTGTCGAGGGACTTTTGAACACTGAAGCTTTCTTT
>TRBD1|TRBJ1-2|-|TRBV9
CASSVSPRPNRGSNYGYTF
TGTGCCAGCAGCGTAAGCCCCAGGCCCAACAGGGGTTCTAACTATGGCTACACCTTC
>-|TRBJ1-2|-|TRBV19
CASSPKPQGYGYTF
TGTGCCAGTAGTCCAAAACCCCAGGGATATGGCTACACCTTC
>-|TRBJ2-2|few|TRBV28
CASSQDGELFF
TGTGCCAGCAGCCAAGACGGGGAGCTGTTTTTT
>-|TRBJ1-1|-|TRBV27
CASSLLQANTEAFF
TGTGCCAGCAGTTTACTCCAAGCAAACACTGAAGCTTTCTTT
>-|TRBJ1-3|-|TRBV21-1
CASSKQISGNTIYF
TGTGCCAGCAGCAAACAGATCTCTGGAAACACCATATATTTT
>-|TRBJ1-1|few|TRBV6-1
CASSLSPGEGTEAFF
TGTGCCAGCAGTCTCTCCCCGGGGGAGGGCACTGAAGCTTTCTTT
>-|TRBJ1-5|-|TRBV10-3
CAISEGPNQPQHF
TGTGCCATCAGTGAAGGACCTAATCAGCCCCAGCATTTT
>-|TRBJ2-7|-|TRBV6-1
CASSEERVFYEQYF
TGTGCCAGCAGTGAAGAACGGGTCTTCTACGAGCAGTACTTC
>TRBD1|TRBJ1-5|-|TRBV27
CASSLDRANQPQHF
TGTGCCAGCAGTTTAGACAGGGCGAATCAGCCCCAGCATTTT
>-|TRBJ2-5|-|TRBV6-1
CASSEIWEETQYF
TGTGCCAGCAGTGAAATCTGGGAGGAGACCCAGTACTTC
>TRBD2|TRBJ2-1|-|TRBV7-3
CASSLISPRLAGSRAEQFF
TGTGCCAGCAGCTTAATTTCCCCACGACTAGCGGGGTCGAGGGCGGAGCAGTTCTTC
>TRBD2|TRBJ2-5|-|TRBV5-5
CASSLIGLAGVETQYF
TGTGCCAGCAGCTTAATCGGACTAGCGGGAGTAGAGACCCAGTACTTC
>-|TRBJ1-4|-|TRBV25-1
CASSEYGEVMGMFF
TGTGCCAGCAGTGAATATGGGGAGGTTATGGGAATGTTTTTT
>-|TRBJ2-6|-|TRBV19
CASSILYSGANVLTF
TGTGCCAGTAGTATCTTGTACTCTGGGGCCAACGTCCTGACTTTC
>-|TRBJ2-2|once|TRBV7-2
CASSSWGGELFF
TGTGCCAGCAGCTCCTGGGGCGGGGAGCTGTTTTTT
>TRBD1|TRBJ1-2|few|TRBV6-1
CASSEWDRGRDGYTF
TGTGCCAGCAGTGAATGGGACAGGGGGCGGGATGGCTACACCTTC
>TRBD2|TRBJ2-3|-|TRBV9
CASSVRPSGSTDTQYF
TGTGCCAGCAGCGTTCGGCCTAGCGGAAGCACAGATACGCAGTATTTT
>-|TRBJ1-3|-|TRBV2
CASTWYWGEATGNTIYF
TGTGCCAGCACCTGGTATTGGGGGGAAGCAACTGGAAACACCATATATTTT
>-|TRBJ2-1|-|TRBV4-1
CASSPHPAGAGWDEQFF
TGCGCCAGCAGCCCACACCCAGCGGGCGCGGGGTGGGATGAGCAGTTCTTC
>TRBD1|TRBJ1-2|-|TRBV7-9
CASSFTGPTGGEDGYTF
TGTGCCAGCAGCTTTACGGGTCCGACAGGGGGCGAAGATGGCTACACCTTC
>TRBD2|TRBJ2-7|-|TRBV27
CASSLLAGGLRYEQYF
TGTGCCAGCAGTCTACTAGCGGGAGGGCTGAGGTACGAGCAGTACTTC
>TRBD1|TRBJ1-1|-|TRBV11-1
CASSLRDSEAFF
TGTGCCAGCAGCTTACGGGACAGCGAAGCTTTCTTT
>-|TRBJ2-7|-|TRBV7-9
CASSWTVYEQYF
TGTGCCAGCAGCTGGACGGTCTACGAGCAGTACTTC
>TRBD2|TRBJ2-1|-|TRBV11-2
CASSLLAGAYNEQFF
TGTGCCAGCAGCTTACTAGCGGGAGCCTACAATGAGCAGTTCTTC
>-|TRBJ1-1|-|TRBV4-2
CASSGGWNTEAFF
TGTGCCAGCAGCGGGGGATGGAACACTGAAGCTTTCTTT
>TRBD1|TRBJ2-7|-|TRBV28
CASSLGQGHYEQYF
TGTGCCAGCAGTTTAGGACAGGGGCACTACGAGCAGTACTTC
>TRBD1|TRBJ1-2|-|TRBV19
CASSIAAGTGGSGYTF
TGTGCCAGTAGTATTGCCGCCGGGACAGGGGGTAGTGGCTACACCTTC
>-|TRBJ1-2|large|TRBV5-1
CASSLQSDSYYGYTF
TGCGCCAGCAGCTTACAATCGGACAGCTACTATGGCTACACCTTC
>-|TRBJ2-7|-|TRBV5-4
CASRGLGYEQYF
TGTGCCAGCAGGGGTTTGGGCTACGAGCAGTACTTC
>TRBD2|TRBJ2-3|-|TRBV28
CASSLLPQAGGLDTQYF
TGTGCCAGCAGTTTACTCCCCCAGGCGGGAGGTTTAGATACGCAGTATTTT
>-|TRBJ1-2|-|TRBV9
CASSPRASNYGYTF
TGTGCCAGCAGCCCCCGGGCCTCGAACTATGGCTACACCTTC
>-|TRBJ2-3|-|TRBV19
CASSILSFGGESDTQYF
TGTGCCAGTAGTATTTTGTCCTTTGGGGGAGAGTCGGATACGCAGTATTTT